Sequencing of this TCR beta chain was carried out in a study of T-cell memory formation after mild COVID-19. Study-level results: Mainly in CM and EM were contracting CD4+ clones; CD8+ were in EMRA. Day 15 to 85 contracting clones showed balanced CD4/CD8; day 15 to 37 expanders favored CD4+.

Germline CDR1 reads SGHRS; CDR2 reads YFSETQ. V shed 4 bases and J shed 0 bases, with 8 bases lying between them. This CDR3 is 14 amino acids long. From 5'RACE with constant-segment primers came TCR alpha and TCR beta cDNA libraries that carried sample barcodes and UMIs. TCRdb itself ran the 5' RACE reads through MiXCR, one entry per CDR3 protein. The sample comprises more than 250,000 distinct CDR3 sequences, 15% to 20% of which are singletons, and roughly 20% rests with the top ten. This clonotype was detected only a few times. Its antigen is not identified. The sequencing sample was made of PBMCs or a T cell subset sorted from them (not recorded which). This sequence was found in a man in his late teens or twenties who had mild COVID-19 (a few samples of this study predate the infection). Cell type and time point are not known. The rearrangement uses TRBV5-1 and TRBJ1-5; D not resolved. CDR3 sequence reads: CASSTGASNQPQHF. The CDR3 nucleotides are TGCGCCAGCAGCACCGGTGCTAGCAATCAGCCCCAGCATTTT. The full variable domain, in which reference TRBV5-1 and TRBJ1-5 provide the parts outside the CDR3, is KAGVTQTPRYLIKTRGQQVTLSCSPISGHRSVSWYQQTPGQGLQFLFEYFSETQRNKGNFPGRFSGRQFSNSRSEMNVSTLELGDSALYLCASSTGASNQPQHFGDGTRLSIL.